Here is one TCR beta chain with its context. This sample was included in a study of blood T cell repertoires in COVID-19. Overall study context: Nucleic acid was either cDNA or gDNA, and it came from T cells, B-cell-depleted T cells, or PBMCs.

CDR3 size: 16 residues. Germline V gene sequence: CDR1 SGHRS, CDR2 YFSETQ. V was shortened by 4 bases and J by 0 bases, with 13 bases between the two germline ends. Clones were sequenced by immunoSEQ multiplex PCR, and TCRdb holds only the in-frame ones, with some missing. Of about 73,000 clones detected, 82% appear once; the ten largest clones hold around 4.3%. Sequenced material: peripheral blood. The receptor was isolated from an older woman with acute or convalescent COVID-19. The chain employs TRBV5-1 and TRBJ2-2; maybe TRBD1 (6 bases). The CDR3, as DNA: TGCGCCAGCAGCCGTCAAGGACAGTCGAACACCGGGGAGCTGTTTTTT. Its translation: CASSRQGQSNTGELFF.